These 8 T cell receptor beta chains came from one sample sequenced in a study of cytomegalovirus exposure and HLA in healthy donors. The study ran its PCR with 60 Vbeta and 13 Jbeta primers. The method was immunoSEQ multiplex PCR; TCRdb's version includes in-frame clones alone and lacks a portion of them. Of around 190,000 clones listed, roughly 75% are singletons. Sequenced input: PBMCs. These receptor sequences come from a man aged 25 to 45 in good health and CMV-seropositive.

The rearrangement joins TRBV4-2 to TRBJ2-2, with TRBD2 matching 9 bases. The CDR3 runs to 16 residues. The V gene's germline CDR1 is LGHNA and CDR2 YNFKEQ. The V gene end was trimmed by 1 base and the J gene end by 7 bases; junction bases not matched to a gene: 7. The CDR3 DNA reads TGTGCCAGCAGCCAAGCGGCGGGAGGGACGTACGGGGAGCTGTTTTTT. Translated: CASSQAAGGTYGELFF.

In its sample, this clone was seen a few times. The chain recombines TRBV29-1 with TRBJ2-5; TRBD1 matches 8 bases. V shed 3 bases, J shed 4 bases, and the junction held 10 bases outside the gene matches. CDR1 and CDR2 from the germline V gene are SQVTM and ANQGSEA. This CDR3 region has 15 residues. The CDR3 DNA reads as TGCAGCGTTGATCCGGGACAGGTACGAGGAGAGACCCAGTACTTC. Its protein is CSVDPGQVRGETQYF. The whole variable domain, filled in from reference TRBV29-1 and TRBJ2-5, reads SAVISQKPSRDICQRGTSLTIQCQVDSQVTMMFWYRQQPGQSLTLIATANQGSEATYESGFVIDKFPISRPNLTFSTLTVSNMSPEDSSIYLCSVDPGQVRGETQYFGPGTRLLVL.

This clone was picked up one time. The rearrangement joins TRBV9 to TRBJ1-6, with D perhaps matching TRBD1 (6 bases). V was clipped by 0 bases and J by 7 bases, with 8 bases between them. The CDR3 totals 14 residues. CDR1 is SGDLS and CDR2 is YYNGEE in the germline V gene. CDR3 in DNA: TGTGCCAGCAGCGTAGCAGGGGCGAATTCACCCCTCCACTTT. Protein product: CASSVAGANSPLHF.

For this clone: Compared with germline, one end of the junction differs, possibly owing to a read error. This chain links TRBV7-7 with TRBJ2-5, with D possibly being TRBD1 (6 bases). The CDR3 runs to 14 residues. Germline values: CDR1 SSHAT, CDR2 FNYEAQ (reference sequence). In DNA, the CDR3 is TGTGCTAGCAGCCCCCGGCAGGGGCATAGGGCCCAGTACTTC. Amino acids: CASSPRQGHRAQYF.

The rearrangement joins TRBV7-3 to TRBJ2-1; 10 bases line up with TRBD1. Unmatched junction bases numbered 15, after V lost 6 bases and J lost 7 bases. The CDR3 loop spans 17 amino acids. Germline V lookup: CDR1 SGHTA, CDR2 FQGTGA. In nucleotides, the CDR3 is TGTGCCAGCAGTCCTAGGGCCGGGACAGGGGCGAAAAATGAGCAGTTCTTC. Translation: CASSPRAGTGAKNEQFF.

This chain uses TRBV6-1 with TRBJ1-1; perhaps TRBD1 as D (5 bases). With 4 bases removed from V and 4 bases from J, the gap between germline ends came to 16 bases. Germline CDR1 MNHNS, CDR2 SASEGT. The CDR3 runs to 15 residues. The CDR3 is CASSALTGGGTEAFF. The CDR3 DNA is TGTGCCAGCAGTGCTTTAACGGGGGGGGGCACTGAAGCTTTCTTT.

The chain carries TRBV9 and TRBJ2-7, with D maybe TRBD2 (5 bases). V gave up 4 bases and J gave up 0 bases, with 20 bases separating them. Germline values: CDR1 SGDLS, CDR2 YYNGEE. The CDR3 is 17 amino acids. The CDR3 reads CASSLRHRGKFSYEQYF. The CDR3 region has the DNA TGTGCCAGCAGCCTTCGACACCGGGGAAAATTCTCCTACGAGCAGTACTTC. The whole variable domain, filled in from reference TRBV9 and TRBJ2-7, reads DSGVTQTPKHLITATGQRVTLRCSPRSGDLSVYWYQQSLDQGLQFLIQYYNGEERAKGNILERFSAQQFPDLHSELNLSSLELGDSALYFCASSLRHRGKFSYEQYFGPGTRLTVT.

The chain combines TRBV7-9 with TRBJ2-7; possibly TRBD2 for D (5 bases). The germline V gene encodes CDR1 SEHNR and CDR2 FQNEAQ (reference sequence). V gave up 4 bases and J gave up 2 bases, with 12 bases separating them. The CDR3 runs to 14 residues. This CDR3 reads CASSSETGTYEQYF. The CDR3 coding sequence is TGTGCCAGCAGCTCCGAGACGGGGACCTACGAGCAGTACTTC.